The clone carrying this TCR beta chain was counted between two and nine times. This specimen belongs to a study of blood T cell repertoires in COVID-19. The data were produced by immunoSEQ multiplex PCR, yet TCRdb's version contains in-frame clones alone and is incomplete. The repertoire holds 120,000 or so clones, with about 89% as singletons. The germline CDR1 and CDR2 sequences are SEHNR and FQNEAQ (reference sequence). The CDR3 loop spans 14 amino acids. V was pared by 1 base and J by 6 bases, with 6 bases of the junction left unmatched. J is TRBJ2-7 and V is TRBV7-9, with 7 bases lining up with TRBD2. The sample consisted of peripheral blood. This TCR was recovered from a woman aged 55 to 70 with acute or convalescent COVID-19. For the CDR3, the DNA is TGTGCCAGCAGCTTAGGGCTAGCGGCTGGCGAGCAGTACTTC. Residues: CASSLGLAAGEQYF.